This entry lists 32 T cell receptor beta chains sequenced from one sample in a study of cytomegalovirus exposure and HLA in healthy donors. The PCR was carried out with 60 Vbeta primers and 13 Jbeta primers. Libraries were prepared by immunoSEQ multiplex PCR; TCRdb keeps only in-frame clonotypes and omits some of them. The table shows some 100,000 clones, with roughly three quarters occurring only once. Material for sequencing was PBMCs. All receptors derive from a woman aged 50 to 60 in good health and CMV-seropositive.

In this sample, this clone turned up once. V usage is TRBV5-6 and J usage is TRBJ2-3; 9 positions agree with TRBD2. Looked up from germline, CDR1 is SGHDT and CDR2 is YYEEEE. The CDR3 is made up of 12 amino acids. V lost 3 bases, J lost 11 bases, and 4 bases stayed unmatched. The CDR3 reads CASSSGTSRQYF. DNA for the CDR3: TGTGCCAGCAGCTCTGGGACTAGCCGGCAGTATTTT.

The chain has TRBV6-5 and TRBJ2-7, with 8 bases aligning to TRBD2. Germline CDR1 and CDR2: MNHEY and SVGAGI. Trimming at V came to 2 bases and at J to 6 bases, leaving 3 bases not matched to a gene. The CDR3 totals 13 residues. This CDR3 reads CASSYGAGGEQYF. The CDR3 region has the DNA TGTGCCAGCAGTTACGGTGCGGGAGGCGAGCAGTACTTC.

The chain links TRBV4-3 to TRBJ2-6; 7 bases align to TRBD2. The ends lost 0 bases at V and 2 bases at J; junction bases unmatched: 1. The CDR3 contains 16 residues. Per the germline V gene, CDR1 is LGHNA and CDR2 is YSLEER. The CDR3 region is CASSQEAGAGANVLTF. The CDR3 nucleotides are TGCGCCAGCAGCCAAGAGGCGGGGGCTGGGGCCAACGTCCTGACTTTC.

The chain uses TRBV6-1 and TRBJ2-5; TRBD2 is a possible D gene (6 bases). The J call may be faulty, since TRBJ2-7 better matches the DNA end. Looked up from germline, CDR1 is MNHNS and CDR2 is SASEGT. CDR3 size: 13 residues. CDR3 sequence: CASRAGTAYEQYF. CDR3 nucleotides: TGTGCCAGCAGAGCCGGGACTGCCTACGAGCAGTACTTC.

CDR3 DNA sequence: TGTGCCAGCAGCACGACTCCTCGTTCTGTGCAGTTCTTC. Its translation is CASSTTPRSVQFF. The genes are TRBV11-3 and TRBJ2-1, with D uncertain. CDR1 and CDR2 from the germline V gene are SGHNT and YENEEA. The CDR3 is made up of 13 amino acids. V was clipped by 5 bases and J by 12 bases, with 17 bases between them.

The V gene is TRBV4-1, the J gene TRBJ2-6, with 11 bases identical to TRBD1. The germline V gene has CDR1 MGHRA and CDR2 YSYEKL. There are 18 residues in the CDR3. J was trimmed by 2 bases and V by 1 base; bases with no gene match: 4. CDR3 DNA sequence: TGCGCCAGCAGCCAAGTCGGACAGGGGGCTGCTGGGGCCAACGTCCTGACTTTC. Its protein product is CASSQVGQGAAGANVLTF.

J is TRBJ1-1 and V is TRBV2; no clear D. The ends were cut back, 6 bases at V and 1 base at J, with 9 bases in the middle. The CDR3 is 13 amino acids. Per germline, CDR1 SNHLY and CDR2 FYNNEI. In DNA, the CDR3 is TGTGCCAGCAGCAAGGAGGCGAACACTGAAGCTTTCTTT. It yields the protein CASSKEANTEAFF.

The chain's CDR3 is CASSAQGYSGNTIYF. In DNA, the CDR3 is TGTGCCAGCAGTGCACAGGGCTACTCTGGAAACACCATATATTTT. The chain recombines TRBV2 with TRBJ1-3; maybe TRBD1 (6 bases). The CDR3 runs 15 residues. V dropped 4 bases and J dropped 0 bases, with 10 bases sitting between them. Germline CDR1 and CDR2: SNHLY and FYNNEI.

V usage is TRBV18 and J usage is TRBJ1-2, with 8 bases aligning to TRBD1. In germline, CDR1 is KGHSH, CDR2 LQKENI. J lost 5 bases, V lost 3 bases, and 11 bases had no gene match. This CDR3 region has 16 residues. The DNA of the CDR3 is TGTGCCAGCTCACCGGGGACAGGCCCCTTAAATTATGGCTACACCTTC. This encodes CASSPGTGPLNYGYTF.

The chain carries TRBV6-1 and TRBJ1-2, with 7 bases matching TRBD1. V lost 6 bases and J lost 2; bases outside the gene matches: 6. Germline V gene lookup returns CDR1 MNHNS and CDR2 SASEGT. This CDR3 is 14 amino acids long. The DNA for the CDR3 is TGTGCCAGCAGGAGGCTACAGGGGAACTATGGCTACACCTTC. Protein product: CASRRLQGNYGYTF.

This clone was observed a few times. The chain recombines TRBV6-1 with TRBJ1-4, with D uncertain. The V gene lost 3 bases and the J gene lost 0 bases, with 5 bases spanning the gap. Germline V lookup: CDR1 MNHNS, CDR2 SASEGT. This CDR3 spans 14 amino acids. The CDR3 nucleotides read TGTGCCAGCAGTGACCCCGCAACTAATGAAAAACTGTTTTTT. Its translation is CASSDPATNEKLFF.

This chain's CDR3 is CASSPYRLAVRETYNEQFF. For the CDR3, the DNA is TGTGCCAGCAGCCCTTACCGACTAGCGGTCAGGGAGACCTACAATGAGCAGTTCTTC. The V and J genes are TRBV7-8 and TRBJ2-1; TRBD2 matches at 9 bases. The J segment lost 2 bases and the V segment lost 5 bases, leaving 16 bases of the junction unmatched. Germline values: CDR1 SGHVS, CDR2 FQNEAQ. This CDR3 contains 19 residues.

This chain uses TRBV4-3 with TRBJ2-1; 7 nucleotides line up with TRBD2. The CDR3 totals 13 residues. CDR1 is LGHNA, CDR2 YSLEER, per germline. V was clipped by 4 bases and J by 13 bases; unmatched bases: 10. The CDR3 DNA is TGCGCCAGCAGCCTCGGACTAGTGGGGACTCAGTTCTTC. Its translation is CASSLGLVGTQFF.

The chain has TRBV5-1 and TRBJ1-2; possible D gene TRBD1, 5 bases. CDR3 length: 15 amino acids. V lost 4 bases and J lost 10, with 23 bases in between. Germline assignment: CDR1 SGHRS and CDR2 YFSETQ. This CDR3 is CASSREGLGQGDYTF. For the CDR3, the DNA is TGCGCCAGCAGCAGGGAGGGCTTGGGTCAGGGAGACTACACCTTC.

The V gene is TRBV5-4, the J gene TRBJ2-1; 13 bases match TRBD2. V was pared by 4 bases and J by 8 bases, with 3 bases of the junction left unmatched. Germline CDR1 is SGHNT and CDR2 is YYREEE (reference sequence). The CDR3 length is 14 residues. CDR3 nucleotides: TGTGCCAGCAGCCGGACTAGCGGGAGCTATGAGCAGTTCTTC. It codes for CASSRTSGSYEQFF.

The chain joins TRBV7-3 to TRBJ1-2; TRBD1 agrees at 8 bases. Germline V lookup: CDR1 SGHTA, CDR2 FQGTGA. Losses at the gene ends were 5 bases for V and 2 bases for J; bases not matched to a gene: 1. The CDR3 consists of 13 residues. The CDR3 loop reads CASSRDRNYGYTF. The CDR3 region has the DNA TGTGCCAGCAGCCGGGACAGGAACTATGGCTACACCTTC. Combining the CDR3 with reference TRBV7-3 and TRBJ1-2 gives the whole variable domain GAGVSQTPSNKVTEKGKYVELRCDPISGHTALYWYRQSLGQGPEFLIYFQGTGAADDSGLPNDRFFAVRPEGSVSTLKIQRTERGDSAVYLCASSRDRNYGYTFGSGTRLTVV.

This rearrangement joins TRBV7-2 to TRBJ1-6; perhaps TRBD1 as D (5 bases). The V end was cut by 5 bases, the J end by 0 bases, with 14 bases between. The V gene's germline CDR1 is SGHTA and CDR2 FQGNSA. CDR3 length: 17 residues. The CDR3 DNA is TGTGCCAGCAGCCGGGGGGGTTCCAGCTCCTATAATTCACCCCTCCACTTT. Its protein product is CASSRGGSSSYNSPLHF.

This clone was counted between two and nine times. The rearrangement links TRBV4-1 to TRBJ2-4, with a possible D match to TRBD2 (6 bases). CDR3 length equals 16 residues. V lost 4 bases and J lost 8, with 21 bases in between. Per germline, CDR1 MGHRA and CDR2 YSYEKL. CDR3 sequence: CASSPPGRRGGDIQYF. In DNA form, the CDR3 reads TGCGCCAGCAGCCCCCCGGGGAGGCGAGGAGGGGACATTCAGTACTTC.

The genes are TRBV5-8 and TRBJ1-5, with TRBD1 identical over 8 bases. V trimming: 0 bases; J trimming: 1 base; junction bases outside the gene matches: 0. This CDR3 has 15 residues. Germline loops: CDR1 SGHTS, CDR2 YDEGEE. The CDR3 coding sequence is TGTGCCAGCAGCTTGGGACAGGGGAGCAATCAGCCCCAGCATTTT. Amino acid sequence: CASSLGQGSNQPQHF. Full variable domain (outside the CDR3, taken from reference TRBV5-8 and TRBJ1-5): EAGVTQSPTHLIKTRGQQATLRCSPISGHTSVYWYQQALGLGLQFLLWYDEGEERNRGNFPPRFSGRQFPNYSSELNVNALELEDSALYLCASSLGQGSNQPQHFGDGTRLSIL.

V and J are TRBV7-9 and TRBJ2-1; the D gene is possibly TRBD1 (5 bases). The ends were cut back, 5 bases at V and 2 bases at J, with 13 bases in the middle. This CDR3 comprises 15 residues. Germline V gene sequence: CDR1 SEHNR, CDR2 FQNEAQ (reference sequence). CDR3 sequence (DNA): TGTGCCAGCAGCCTGGGCCCAGGGCCCTACAATGAGCAGTTCTTC. Its translation is CASSLGPGPYNEQFF.

This chain connects TRBV6-5 to TRBJ1-1; D is uncertain. Between the trimmed V and J ends, which lost 2 bases and 2 bases, there was a span of 6 bases. The CDR3 is made up of 13 amino acids. In germline, CDR1 is MNHEY, CDR2 SVGAGI. The CDR3 is CASSYGPNTEAFF. CDR3 bases: TGTGCCAGCAGTTACGGGCCCAACACTGAAGCTTTCTTT.

This clone was counted a few times. J is TRBJ2-3 and V is TRBV19; possibly TRBD2 for D (5 bases). Germline CDR1 is LNHDA and CDR2 is SQIVND (reference sequence). The CDR3 covers 15 residues. V lost 3 bases, J lost 2 bases, and 12 bases lay in between. The CDR3 region has the DNA TGTGCCAGTAGTATTGGTCTCGGGGACACAGATACGCAGTATTTT. Its protein is CASSIGLGDTDTQYF.

The rearrangement links TRBV18 to TRBJ2-3; maybe TRBD2 (5 bases). V dropped 4 bases and J dropped 2 bases, with 10 bases sitting between them. Germline CDR1 KGHSH, CDR2 LQKENI. The CDR3 length is 14 residues. The CDR3 here is CASSHTDSTDTQYF. The CDR3 nucleotides are TGTGCCAGCTCACACACGGACTCCACAGATACGCAGTATTTT.

V is TRBV7-8 and J is TRBJ2-1; D may be TRBD2 (7 bases). From germline, CDR1 is SGHVS and CDR2 FQNEAQ. CDR3 length equals 13 residues. V was clipped by 5 bases and J by 7 bases, with 12 bases between them. In DNA, the CDR3 is TGTGCCAGCAGCGGGGGAGGGGGGAATGAGCAGTTCTTC. Translation: CASSGGGGNEQFF.

The genes are TRBV6-1 and TRBJ2-5; perhaps TRBD1 as D (5 bases). Germline CDR1 and CDR2: MNHNS and SASEGT. V lost 5 bases, J lost 5 bases, and 18 bases lay in between. CDR3 length: 15 residues. Here the CDR3 DNA reads TGTGCCAGCAGTCCGCAGGGAAATCCCTCGGAGACCCAGTACTTC. Its protein is CASSPQGNPSETQYF.

This clone was counted a few times. The genes are TRBV7-2 and TRBJ1-5; maybe TRBD1 (6 bases). Germline V gene sequence: CDR1 SGHTA, CDR2 FQGNSA. The CDR3 runs to 15 residues. The V gene lost 5 bases and the J gene lost 5 bases, with 16 bases spanning the gap. This CDR3 reads CASSLRGLPDQPQHF. Here the CDR3 DNA reads TGTGCCAGCAGCCTCAGGGGCCTGCCCGATCAGCCCCAGCATTTT.

This clone was seen just once. The V gene is TRBV10-3, the J gene TRBJ2-7, with TRBD2 matching over 8 bases. Looked up from germline, CDR1 is ENHRY and CDR2 is SYGVKD. With V trimmed by 3 bases and J by 2 bases, 0 bases remained unmatched. CDR3 length: 13 amino acids. CDR3 bases: TGTGCCATCAGTGAACTAGCGGCCTACGAGCAGTACTTC. This encodes CAISELAAYEQYF.

The chain has TRBV7-9 and TRBJ2-5, with 7 positions matching TRBD1. CDR1 and CDR2 from the germline V gene are SEHNR and FQNEAQ (reference sequence). V dropped 5 bases and J dropped 0; count of bases not matched to a gene: 6. The CDR3 is 15 residues long. This chain's CDR3 is CASSRDSWYQETQYF. The CDR3 DNA reads as TGTGCCAGCAGCAGGGACAGCTGGTACCAAGAGACCCAGTACTTC.

The chain links TRBV7-3 to TRBJ2-2, with 16 bases aligning to TRBD2. Germline trimming cut 4 bases from V and 1 base from J; bases unmatched to any gene: 3. The CDR3 is 18 residues long. The germline V gene encodes CDR1 SGHTA and CDR2 FQGTGA. DNA for the CDR3: TGTGCCAGCAGCTCGGGACTAGCGGGAGGGGTGAACACCGGGGAGCTGTTTTTT. It is translated as CASSSGLAGGVNTGELFF.

The V and J genes are TRBV4-2 and TRBJ2-3, with D perhaps TRBD2 (6 bases). The CDR3 sequence is 19 residues long. From germline, CDR1 is LGHNA and CDR2 YNFKEQ. The germline V and J ends were trimmed by 0 bases and 1 base, with 20 bases remaining between them. The CDR3 reads CASSQDSPLYAGRTDTQYF. CDR3 DNA sequence: TGTGCCAGCAGCCAAGACAGCCCCTTATATGCGGGGCGCACAGATACGCAGTATTTT.

V is TRBV4-3 and J is TRBJ2-1, with 9 nucleotides matching TRBD2. With 2 bases clipped from V and 4 bases from J, the junction kept 0 bases outside the gene matches. Germline CDR1 LGHNA, CDR2 YSLEER. CDR3 length equals 14 residues. CDR3 residues: CASSQLAGYNEQFF. The CDR3 nucleotides read TGCGCCAGCAGCCAACTAGCGGGGTACAATGAGCAGTTCTTC.

The chain links TRBV7-9 to TRBJ2-2; possible D gene TRBD2, 6 bases. This CDR3 comprises 16 residues. Per germline, CDR1 SEHNR and CDR2 FQNEAQ (reference sequence). Deletions cut 4 bases from V and 0 bases from J, with 12 bases between. The CDR3 here is CASSSLANPNTGELFF. In nucleotides, the CDR3 is TGTGCCAGCAGCTCTCTAGCGAACCCGAACACCGGGGAGCTGTTTTTT.